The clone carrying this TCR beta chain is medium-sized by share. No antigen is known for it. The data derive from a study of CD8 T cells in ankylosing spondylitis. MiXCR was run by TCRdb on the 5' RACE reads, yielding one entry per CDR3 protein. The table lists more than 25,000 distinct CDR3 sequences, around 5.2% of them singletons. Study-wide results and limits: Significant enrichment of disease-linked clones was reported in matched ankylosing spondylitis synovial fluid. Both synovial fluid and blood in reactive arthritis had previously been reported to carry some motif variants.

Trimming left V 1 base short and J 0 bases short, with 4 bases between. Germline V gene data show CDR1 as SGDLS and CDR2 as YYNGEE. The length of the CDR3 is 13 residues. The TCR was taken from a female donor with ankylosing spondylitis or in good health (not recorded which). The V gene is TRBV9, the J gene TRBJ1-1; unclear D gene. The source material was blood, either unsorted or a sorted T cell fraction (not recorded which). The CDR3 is CASSVQMNTEAFF. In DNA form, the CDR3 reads TGTGCCAGCAGCGTACAAATGAACACTGAAGCTTTCTTT.